A selection of T cell receptor beta chains follows, all from one sample in a study of control samples from healthy donors and cancer patients. Generated by immunoSEQ multiplex PCR, the TCRdb table keeps only in-frame clones and is missing some. The table has 40,000 to 50,000 clones, approximately 70% seen once. The sequenced sample consisted of formalin-fixed, paraffin-embedded tissue. The origin of the receptors is a male donor with melanoma. Each CDR3 is given with its conserved first and last residue. The order of the fields is clone size, J gene, V gene, D gene, CDR3 protein, CDR3 DNA. The D gene is left open where the match is weak. Not every row has a clone size; where given, it reads once, few, many or a size class.

- | TRBJ2-5 | TRBV7-9 | - | CASTEWGGRETQYF | TGTGCCAGCACCGAATGGGGGGGCAGGGAGACCCAGTACTTC
- | TRBJ1-2 | TRBV18 | - | CASSPRSQVEGYTF | TGTGCCAGCTCACCAAGATCGCAGGTGGAGGGCTACACCTTC
- | TRBJ2-7 | TRBV27 | - | CASSSTSEQYF | TGTGCCAGCAGTTCCACTAGCGAGCAGTACTTC
- | TRBJ1-2 | TRBV6-2/TRBV6-3 | - | CASSYSYGYTF | TGTGCCAGCAGTTACAGTTATGGCTACACCTTC
- | TRBJ2-2 | TRBV5-1 | - | CASSYLTGIGGELFF | TGCGCCAGCAGCTATTTAACCGGGATCGGCGGGGAGCTGTTTTTT
- | TRBJ2-5 | TRBV18 | - | CASSPPSQSQETQYF | TGTGCCAGCTCACCACCGAGTCAGAGCCAAGAGACCCAGTACTTC
few | TRBJ2-1 | TRBV19 | TRBD1 | CASSIRTGSSYNEQFF | TGTGCCAGTAGTATCAGGACAGGGAGCTCCTACAATGAGCAGTTCTTC
- | TRBJ1-3 | TRBV3-1/TRBV3-2 | - | CASSQGVLRPSSGNTIYF | TGTGCCAGCAGCCAAGGGGTCCTCAGACCCAGCTCTGGAAACACCATATATTTT
- | TRBJ2-1 | TRBV18 | - | CASSLAGNSYNEQFF | TGTGCCAGCTCACTTGCCGGGAACTCCTACAATGAGCAGTTCTTC
- | TRBJ2-2 | TRBV29-1 | - | CSAALGTGNTGELFF | TGCAGCGCTGCACTCGGCACAGGGAACACCGGGGAGCTGTTTTTT
once | TRBJ1-1 | TRBV7-8 | - | CASSLMTEAFF | TGTGCCAGCAGCTTAATGACTGAAGCTTTCTTT
- | TRBJ2-7 | TRBV5-4 | - | CASSPGFGREQYF | TGTGCCAGCAGCCCTGGCTTTGGGCGGGAGCAGTACTTC
few | TRBJ2-3 | TRBV18 | TRBD2 | CASSPGAVAGGKLGTDTQYF | TGTGCCAGCTCACCCGGGGCAGTAGCGGGGGGAAAGCTTGGCACAGATACGCAGTATTTT
- | TRBJ2-7 | TRBV5-1 | - | CASKGMGGLGYEQYF | TGCGCCAGCAAGGGGATGGGGGGACTCGGGTACGAGCAGTACTTC
- | TRBJ2-7 | TRBV7-9 | TRBD1 | CASSRRDRGSHEQYF | TGTGCCAGCAGCCGACGGGACAGGGGTTCCCACGAGCAGTACTTC
- | TRBJ1-2 | TRBV7-9 | - | CASSPGGHSTF | TGTGCCAGCAGCCCGGGGGGACATTCCACCTTC
- | TRBJ2-7 | TRBV27 | - | CASRRDGPYEQYF | TGTGCCAGCAGACGGGACGGACCCTACGAGCAGTACTTC
- | TRBJ2-7 | TRBV3-1/TRBV3-2 | - | CASSQGKYEQYF | TGTGCCAGCAGCCAGGGGAAATACGAGCAGTACTTC
- | TRBJ1-1 | TRBV5-4 | - | CASSLYGGQNTEAFF | TGTGCCAGCAGCTTGTACGGGGGACAGAACACTGAAGCTTTCTTT
- | TRBJ2-6 | TRBV7-3 | - | CASSLIGSLYSGANVLTF | TGTGCCAGCAGCTTAATCGGCAGTTTATACTCTGGGGCCAACGTCCTGACTTTC
- | TRBJ1-2 | TRBV9 | TRBD1 | CASSQGDDYGYTF | TGTGCCAGCAGCCAGGGGGACGACTATGGCTACACCTTC
few | TRBJ2-5 | TRBV30 | TRBD2 | CAWGRTAGGGETQYF | TGTGCCTGGGGAAGGACAGCGGGAGGGGGAGAGACCCAGTACTTC
once | TRBJ2-3 | TRBV28 | - | CASGSLDTQYF | TGTGCCAGCGGGAGCTTAGATACGCAGTATTTT
- | TRBJ2-4 | TRBV7-3 | - | CASSLNGGPLGDKNIQYF | TGTGCCAGCAGCTTAAACGGGGGGCCCCTAGGTGACAAAAACATTCAGTACTTC
- | TRBJ2-2 | TRBV10-3 | - | CAIAGAVRPNTGELFF | TGTGCCATCGCGGGTGCCGTCCGCCCAAACACCGGGGAGCTGTTTTTT
few | TRBJ1-4 | TRBV2 | - | CASSEERGANEKLFF | TGTGCCAGCAGTGAGGAGCGAGGAGCTAATGAAAAACTGTTTTTT
- | TRBJ1-5 | TRBV29-1 | - | CSVQVSGQPQHF | TGCAGCGTTCAGGTGTCAGGGCAGCCCCAGCATTTT
- | TRBJ2-7 | TRBV7-8 | TRBD2 | CASRDGLANSYEQYF | TGTGCCAGCAGAGACGGACTAGCGAACTCCTACGAGCAGTACTTC
- | TRBJ2-2 | TRBV11-1 | - | CASSYGSNTGELFF | TGTGCCAGCAGCTATGGGTCGAACACCGGGGAGCTGTTTTTT